What follows is one TCR beta chain and its context. Its specific antigen is unknown. One base away there is no much larger clone; base qualities are not given. The CDR3 goes from the cysteine to the phenylalanine over 13 residues. Just the 39-base CDR3 DNA is kept, in frame starting at base 1. CDR1 and CDR2 were assigned from the germline V gene as MNHEY and SVGEGT. Clipping removes 6 bases from V and 11 bases from J, with 7 as the unmatched junction base count. TCRbeta CDR3 regions were amplified from genomic DNA by means of the immunoSEQ Assay, a bias-controlled multiplex PCR. The authors processed their data as follows. The number of nucleated cells in each sample was estimated by amplification of reference gene primers within the assay. To quantify the absolute abundance of each unique TCRbeta CDR3 rearrangement, sequence reads were collapsed and filtered. Productive Simpson clonality was computed per sample as the square root of Simpson's diversity index over productive rearrangements. TCRdb provides this immuneACCESS table in a form limited to in-frame rearrangements. Some clones are lacking; in checked studies, under half of them reflect an unresolved V gene, and why the rest are absent is not known. For V, J and clone size, that table is used; D and trimming come from the DNA. In this sample the table shows about 370,000 clones, more than 80% of which occur a single time. The ten largest clones capture around 2.8% of the sample.

These data originate in a study of blood T cell repertoires in COVID-19 (TCRdb year 2020). Concerning the study at large: Collaborator samples came from the United States, Italy and Spain and covered acute and convalescent phases of COVID-19. The material from the prospective study consisted of cDNA or gDNA derived from T cells, B-cell-depleted T cells, or PBMCs. Deeply sampled blood TCRbeta repertoires from subjects exposed to, actively infected with, or recovered from COVID-19 were included in the dataset. A freely available public database, intended as a resource for researchers studying the immune response to SARS-CoV-2, is where the repertoires were released. Samples came from the ongoing ImmuneRACE study (first 160 participants) plus 1,254 subjects from 6 global collaborators. The sample metadata nearly always contained a de-identified subject ID, COVID-19 status, age in years and sex. Where available, HLA class I and class II types were obtained from metadata supplied by the sample provider rather than from assay-based typing.

The study at large found these results: How much clinical and demographic metadata was included differed by source and by participant, and the metadata was provided uncurated.

One collaborating source in Seattle enrolled patients while the patients were actively infected and followed the patients over time throughout the course of disease. Each collaborating institution followed its own protocols to collect whole blood in K2EDTA tubes. For TCRbeta analysis, collaborators shipped samples as frozen whole blood, isolated PBMCs, or DNA extracted from either of those sample types. The TCR was taken from a woman aged 25 to 45 with COVID-19, enrolled during active disease. Material for sequencing was peripheral blood. The chain links TRBV6-2 or TRBV6-3 with TRBJ1-4; 9 bases in between match TRBD1. The CDR3: CASSNPGTGKLFF. The DNA is as follows: TGTGCCAGCAGCAACCCCGGGACAGGGAAACTGTTTTTT.